This TCR beta chain was observed in a study of vaccination effects on CD4 cells after COVID-19. The germline V gene has CDR1 SGHRS and CDR2 YFSETQ. The CDR3 consists of 17 residues. Trimming removed 4 bases from V and 4 bases from J; junction bases left unmatched: 8. Comments on this clone: Its matching antigen is unknown.

With the ViraFEST assay, the study expanded antigen-specific CD4+ T cells using viral peptide pools, then sequenced them. Following 10 days of culture, CD4+ T cells were isolated. Participants each got two BNT162b2 or mRNA-1273 vaccine doses. Profiling relied on immunoSEQ multiplex PCR, and the TCRdb table lists in-frame clones only, not all of them. This table has approximately 70,000 clones, roughly four fifths appearing once. The specimen was CD4+ T cells from PBMCs cultured with HCoV-229E spike peptides, collected after COVID-19 vaccination. The rearrangement joins TRBV5-1 to TRBJ2-1, with 13 bases aligning to TRBD2. The sequence came from a human donor who received a COVID-19 vaccine. The CDR3 sequence is CASSLFSLAGGYNEQFF. The CDR3 nucleotides are TGCGCCAGCAGCCTCTTCTCACTAGCGGGGGGGTACAATGAGCAGTTCTTC.